This TCR beta chain originates from a study of regulatory T cells in long-lasting Graves disease. The ends lost 1 base at V and 7 bases at J; junction bases unmatched: 11. Germline CDR1 reads DFQATT; CDR2 reads SNEGSKA (reference sequence). The CDR3 runs 16 residues. CDR3-region Arm-PCR and iRepertoire HTBI primers produced the TCR beta libraries. TCRdb re-called the multiplex PCR reads through MiXCR, storing one row per CDR3 protein. Of a few hundred thousand distinct CDR3 sequences listed, around 15% are singletons. The sample's time point: newly diagnosed GD, antithyroid drugs for less than 3 months. PBMC-derived RNA was used for the TCR library. Graves' disease diagnosis used American Thyroid Association guidelines. General study results and limits: Sample size, which was small, may have reduced accuracy. Patients whose Graves' disease persisted exhibited lower TCR diversity than those newly diagnosed. The number of shared public clonotypes was higher in persistent patients (more than 2,500) than new patients (roughly 970).

This clonotype was seen ten or more times. Its antigen is not identified. The sample was also reused in another study, on T cells in Graves' hyperthyroidism and ophthalmopathy.

The receptor's source is a woman younger than 30 with Graves disease. Sequencing used peripheral blood mononuclear cells (PBMCs), obtained at new diagnosis, from a patient treated with antithyroid drugs. This sequence joins TRBV20-1 and TRBJ2-5, with 11 bases identical to TRBD2. The CDR3 DNA follows: TGCAGTGCTAGAGGACTACTAGCGGGAGATCTAGGGACCCAGTACTTC. Translation gives CSARGLLAGDLGTQYF.